These 6 T cell receptor beta chains share one sample of origin, sequenced in a study of graft-versus-host responses after intestinal transplantation. For these TCRs, the target antigens are not known. Clones were sequenced by immunoSEQ multiplex PCR, and TCRdb holds only the in-frame ones, with some missing. The sample contains about 92,000 clones, around four fifths of which appear only once. This sample comprised unstimulated CD8+ T cells sorted from spleen or lymph node cells, obtained before intestinal transplant. Receptors originate from a human donor who received an intestinal transplant.

This clone was counted a single time. V is TRBV21-1 and J is TRBJ1-5; TRBD1 reflects the table's D call only, with no check against the DNA. TRBV21-1 is classified as a pseudogene. The CDR3 loop spans 15 amino acids. The CDR3 region is CASSTGQGSNQPQHF. CDR3 nucleotides: TGTGCCAGCAGCACGGGACAGGGTAGCAATCAGCCCCAGCATTTT.

The V call is TRBV5-6, the J call TRBJ2-3, with 7 bases matching TRBD2. Losses at the gene ends were 0 bases for V and 3 bases for J; bases not matched to a gene: 10. Germline values: CDR1 SGHDT, CDR2 YYEEEE. The CDR3 is 17 amino acids. DNA of the CDR3: TGTGCCAGCAGCTTGGAGGGATTGCGGGAGTGGACAGATACGCAGTATTTT. It codes for CASSLEGLREWTDTQYF.

This chain connects TRBV5-6 to TRBJ2-5; 10 nucleotides align to TRBD1. Germline V lookup: CDR1 SGHDT, CDR2 YYEEEE. J lost 7 bases, V lost 5 bases, and 11 bases had no gene match. This CDR3 has 15 residues. The CDR3 DNA follows: TGTGCCAGCAGTACCGGGACAGGGGACTGGGGGACCCAGTACTTC. Protein sequence: CASSTGTGDWGTQYF. Full variable domain (missing parts from reference TRBV5-6 and TRBJ2-5): DAGVTQSPTHLIKTRGQQVTLRCSPKSGHDTVSWYQQALGQGPQFIFQYYEEEERQRGNFPDRFSGHQFPNYSSELNVNALLLGDSALYLCASSTGTGDWGTQYFGPGTRLLVL.

This chain joins TRBV18 and TRBJ2-1; 11 nucleotides agree with TRBD2. Germline V gene lookup returns CDR1 KGHSH and CDR2 LQKENI. V lost 5 bases, J lost 8 bases, and 14 bases stayed unmatched. The length of the CDR3 is 17 residues. The CDR3 loop reads CASSSSGRTLLVYEQFF. CDR3 nucleotide sequence: TGTGCCAGCTCATCTAGCGGGAGGACCCTTCTCGTATATGAGCAGTTCTTC.

The chain employs TRBV28 and TRBJ1-2; TRBD1 agrees at 7 bases. V shed 2 bases, J shed 7 bases, and the junction held 10 bases outside the gene matches. From germline, CDR1 is MDHEN and CDR2 SYDVKM. The CDR3 totals 15 residues. CDR3 region: CASSLGITGDSGYTF. In DNA form, the CDR3 reads TGTGCCAGCAGTTTAGGAATAACAGGGGATAGTGGCTACACCTTC.

The chain carries TRBV15 and TRBJ2-5; 9 nucleotides match TRBD1. This CDR3 region has 19 residues. The J segment lost 6 bases and the V segment lost 3 bases, leaving 20 bases of the junction unmatched. Germline V gives CDR1 LNHNV, CDR2 YYDKDF (reference sequence). The CDR3 loop reads CATSSPLSFTDRGVQTQYF. The DNA for the CDR3 is TGTGCCACCAGCAGTCCCCTCTCATTTACCGACAGGGGGGTTCAGACCCAGTACTTC.